This T cell receptor beta chain was captured in a study of blood T cell repertoires in COVID-19. Produced via immunoSEQ multiplex PCR; TCRdb's table is partial and in-frame only. This table has about 180,000 clones, roughly 79% appearing once. The CDR3 consists of 16 residues. The junction had 8 bases not matched to a gene; V was cut back by 1 base and J by 5 bases. Germline V gene sequence: CDR1 SGDLS, CDR2 YYNGEE. The chain employs TRBV9 and TRBJ2-3, with 9 positions matching TRBD2. Sequenced input: peripheral blood. The sequence was obtained from a woman aged 70-85 years with acute or convalescent COVID-19. CDR3 DNA: TGTGCCAGCAGCGTATCCGGCGGGAGGGCGGGAGATACGCAGTATTTT. Translating it yields CASSVSGGRAGDTQYF.